The rows below give T cell receptor beta chains drawn from one sample of a study of T-cell reconstitution after alpha-beta-depleted transplantation in children. TCRdb itself ran the PCR reads through MiXCR, one entry per CDR3 protein. The sample has 65,000 to 75,000 distinct CDR3 sequences, roughly 5% seen once. The sequencing used PBMCs, mostly from graft donor cells, collected 180 days after TCRalphabeta/CD19-depleted stem cell transplant. These receptors were collected from a boy younger than two who had a stem cell transplant for acute myeloid leukemia, so the T cells may come from the graft donor. The CDR3 runs from the conserved cysteine through the conserved F or W. A D gene is named only where the DNA matches it firmly. Not all rows give a size; the values are once, few, many and, for expanded clones, a class.

TRBV11-3	many	TRBJ2-7	TRBD1	CASSLDRGTYEQYF	TGTGCCAGCAGCTTGGACAGGGGAACCTACGAGCAGTACTTC
TRBV10-3	many	TRBJ1-5	.	CAISESGLPYNQPQHF	TGTGCCATCAGTGAGTCGGGGCTTCCATACAATCAGCCCCAGCATTTT
TRBV7-7	.	TRBJ2-3	.	CASSLGYHGDTQYF	TGTGCCAGCAGCTTGGGGTACCACGGAGATACGCAGTATTTT
TRBV7-2	many	TRBJ2-5	TRBD2	CASSTFSGGWGETQYF	TGTGCCAGCAGCACCTTTAGCGGGGGGTGGGGGGAGACCCAGTACTTC
TRBV20-1	many	TRBJ2-1	TRBD1	CSASRTGNYNEQFF	TGCAGTGCTTCTAGGACAGGGAACTACAATGAGCAGTTCTTC
TRBV7-9	many	TRBJ2-5	.	CASSLARREETQYF	TGTGCCAGCAGCTTAGCGAGACGGGAGGAGACCCAGTACTTC
TRBV7-2	many	TRBJ1-4	TRBD1	CASSPETGRVEKLFF	TGTGCCAGCAGCCCAGAGACAGGGCGGGTTGAAAAACTGTTTTTT
TRBV12-3/TRBV12-4	many	TRBJ1-5	.	CASSLGVSQPQHF	TGTGCCAGCAGTTTAGGGGTCTCTCAGCCCCAGCATTTT
TRBV27	many	TRBJ1-1	TRBD1	CASSLETGLGTEAFF	TGTGCCAGCAGTTTAGAGACAGGGTTGGGGACTGAAGCTTTCTTT
TRBV27	many	TRBJ2-7	.	CASSFLERTALFEQYF	TGTGCCAGCAGTTTCTTGGAACGGACAGCCCTTTTCGAGCAGTACTTC
TRBV7-2	many	TRBJ1-4	.	CASSRRVVSNEKLFF	TGTGCCAGCAGCCGGCGCGTCGTTTCAAATGAAAAACTGTTTTTT
TRBV20-1	many	TRBJ1-4	TRBD1	CSAHRGPNEKLFF	TGCAGTGCTCACAGGGGCCCTAATGAAAAACTGTTTTTT
TRBV7-2	many	TRBJ2-2	.	CASSPLTGAGELFF	TGTGCCAGCAGCCCGTTAACGGGGGCTGGGGAGCTGTTTTTT
TRBV20-1	many	TRBJ2-7	TRBD1	CSAREMTGPDYEQYF	TGCAGTGCTAGAGAGATGACAGGGCCGGACTACGAGCAGTACTTC
TRBV3-1	.	TRBJ1-1	.	CASSQDRPRVTEAFF	TGTGCCAGCAGCCAAGATAGACCAAGGGTAACTGAAGCTTTCTTT
TRBV25-1	many	TRBJ2-5	TRBD1	CASSVQRRGQGGGQETQYF	TGTGCCAGCAGTGTCCAACGGAGGGGACAGGGTGGGGGGCAAGAGACCCAGTACTTC
TRBV30	.	TRBJ1-2	TRBD1	CAWSRRQGVDYGYTF	TGTGCCTGGAGCCGAAGACAGGGGGTGGACTATGGCTACACCTTC
TRBV7-9	many	TRBJ1-1	.	CASSLADSSEAFF	TGTGCCAGCAGCTTAGCAGATAGCTCTGAAGCTTTCTTT
TRBV6-6	many	TRBJ1-1	.	CASSGVRDTEAFF	TGTGCCAGCAGTGGAGTAAGGGACACTGAAGCTTTCTTT
TRBV12-3/TRBV12-4	many	TRBJ1-5	.	CASSLGQAKNQPQHF	TGTGCCAGCAGTTTGGGACAAGCGAAAAATCAGCCCCAGCATTTT
TRBV5-1	many	TRBJ1-2	.	CASSLYGDYGYTF	TGCGCCAGCAGCTTGTATGGGGACTATGGCTACACCTTC
TRBV2	many	TRBJ2-1	TRBD1	CASRGQALENNEQFF	TGTGCCAGCAGGGGACAGGCGCTAGAGAACAATGAGCAGTTCTTC
TRBV20-1	many	TRBJ1-5	.	CSARKGHQPQHF	TGCAGTGCTAGAAAGGGTCATCAGCCCCAGCATTTT
TRBV18	many	TRBJ2-5	.	CASSSTWTASQETQYF	TGTGCCAGCTCATCCACCTGGACAGCCTCCCAAGAGACCCAGTACTTC
TRBV3-1	many	TRBJ2-7	.	CASSQKYEQYF	TGTGCCAGCAGCCAGAAATACGAGCAGTACTTC
TRBV5-1	many	TRBJ2-1	TRBD2	CASSLSLAGGLRNEQFF	TGCGCCAGCAGCTTGAGCTTAGCGGGGGGGCTAAGGAATGAGCAGTTCTTC
TRBV10-3	many	TRBJ2-7	TRBD1	CAISEPGTGGYEQYF	TGTGCCATCAGTGAACCCGGGACAGGAGGCTACGAGCAGTACTTC
TRBV18	many	TRBJ1-5	.	CASSPAAGNQPQHF	TGTGCCAGCTCACCGGCCGCGGGCAATCAGCCCCAGCATTTT
TRBV4-3	many	TRBJ2-3	.	CASSPLRDTHGEDTQYF	TGCGCCAGCAGCCCCTTACGGGACACTCACGGGGAAGATACGCAGTATTTT
TRBV4-2	.	TRBJ2-6	.	CAIGPGPGANVLTF	TGTGCCATCGGCCCTGGGCCCGGGGCCAACGTCCTGACTTTC
TRBV28	many	TRBJ2-7	.	CASSWAGSSYEQYF	TGTGCCAGCAGTTGGGCGGGGAGCTCCTACGAGCAGTACTTC
TRBV11-2	many	TRBJ2-3	.	CASSAARGGWTDTQYF	TGTGCCAGCAGCGCAGCGAGGGGGGGATGGACAGATACGCAGTATTTT
TRBV4-1	many	TRBJ2-5	.	CASSLRHLQETQYF	TGCGCCAGCAGCCTAAGACACCTCCAAGAGACCCAGTACTTC
TRBV11-3	many	TRBJ2-5	.	CASSLDSGQPKETQYF	TGTGCCAGCAGCTTAGATTCAGGACAGCCTAAAGAGACCCAGTACTTC
TRBV10-3	many	TRBJ2-3	.	CAISESGKGQHTDTQYF	TGTGCCATCAGTGAGAGCGGGAAGGGACAGCACACAGATACGCAGTATTTT
TRBV4-3	many	TRBJ2-1	TRBD2	CASSQDVAGTSYNEQFF	TGCGCCAGCAGCCAAGATGTAGCGGGGACCTCCTACAATGAGCAGTTCTTC
TRBV15	many	TRBJ1-6	.	CATARDGNSPLHF	TGTGCCACCGCCCGGGACGGGAATTCACCCCTCCACTTT
TRBV15	many	TRBJ1-2	.	CATSRDFEGTYGYTF	TGTGCCACCAGCAGAGATTTCGAGGGAACCTATGGCTACACCTTC
TRBV7-9	many	TRBJ2-3	TRBD2	CASSLDGSSGPPLDTQYF	TGTGCCAGCAGCTTAGACGGGTCTAGCGGCCCGCCGTTGGATACGCAGTATTTT
TRBV3-1	many	TRBJ2-1	TRBD2	CASRGLAGGNEQFF	TGTGCCAGCAGGGGACTAGCGGGAGGTAATGAGCAGTTCTTC
TRBV20-1	many	TRBJ2-2	.	CSASRQARVTGELFF	TGCAGTGCTAGCAGGCAGGCAAGGGTGACCGGGGAGCTGTTTTTT
TRBV11-1	.	TRBJ1-1	TRBD1	CASSLDRGVSTEAFF	TGTGCCAGCAGCTTAGACAGGGGCGTGAGTACTGAAGCTTTCTTT
TRBV7-2	many	TRBJ2-5	TRBD1	CASSAQGALDLENQYF	TGTGCCAGCAGCGCACAGGGGGCCTTAGATTTGGAGAACCAGTACTTC
TRBV7-3	many	TRBJ2-1	.	CASSRLGGRNEQFF	TGTGCCAGCAGCCGCCTGGGGGGCCGGAATGAGCAGTTCTTC
TRBV7-8	many	TRBJ2-1	.	CASSRVLGGSSYNEQFF	TGTGCCAGCAGCAGAGTGTTAGGGGGGTCCTCCTACAATGAGCAGTTCTTC
TRBV12-3/TRBV12-4	many	TRBJ1-1	.	CASSFLSMNTEAFF	TGTGCCAGCAGTTTTTTGTCCATGAACACTGAAGCTTTCTTT
TRBV27	many	TRBJ2-2	.	CASSLGAGPILLFF	TGTGCCAGCAGTTTAGGGGCGGGGCCGATATTGCTGTTTTTT
TRBV4-3	many	TRBJ2-1	.	CASSQFPANEQFF	TGCGCCAGCAGCCAATTCCCTGCCAATGAGCAGTTCTTC
TRBV30	many	TRBJ1-5	.	CAWSPSLYQPQHF	TGTGCCTGGAGTCCATCCCTTTATCAGCCCCAGCATTTT
TRBV4-1	many	TRBJ1-5	.	CASSQDMPAYNQPQHF	TGCGCCAGCAGCCAAGATATGCCAGCCTATAATCAGCCCCAGCATTTT
TRBV5-1	many	TRBJ1-1	TRBD1	CASSLPGTGLTEAFF	TGCGCCAGCAGCTTACCCGGGACAGGGTTAACTGAAGCTTTCTTT
TRBV29-1	many	TRBJ2-5	.	CSVVLGAQETQYF	TGCAGCGTTGTGTTAGGGGCTCAAGAGACCCAGTACTTC
TRBV30	many	TRBJ2-7	.	CAWSATYEQYF	TGTGCCTGGAGTGCCACCTACGAGCAGTACTTC
TRBV28	many	TRBJ1-5	.	CASSFGTAYSNQPQHF	TGTGCCAGCAGTTTTGGGACGGCTTATAGCAATCAGCCCCAGCATTTT
TRBV20-1	.	TRBJ2-5	.	CSAPHGGTQYF	TGCAGTGCTCCCCACGGAGGGACCCAGTACTTC
TRBV4-2	many	TRBJ1-5	.	CASSHGVGSNQPQHF	TGTGCCAGCAGCCATGGGGTGGGTAGCAATCAGCCCCAGCATTTT